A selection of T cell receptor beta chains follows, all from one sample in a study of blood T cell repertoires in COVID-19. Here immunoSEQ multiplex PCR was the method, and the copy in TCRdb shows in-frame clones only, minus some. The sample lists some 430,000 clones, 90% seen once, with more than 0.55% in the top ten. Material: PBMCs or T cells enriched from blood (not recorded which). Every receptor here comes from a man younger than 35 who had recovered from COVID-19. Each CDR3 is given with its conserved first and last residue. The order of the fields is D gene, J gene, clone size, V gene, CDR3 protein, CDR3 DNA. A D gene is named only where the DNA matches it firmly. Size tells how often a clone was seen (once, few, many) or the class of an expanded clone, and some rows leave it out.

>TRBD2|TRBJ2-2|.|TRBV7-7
CASSIAGETTGELFF
TGTGCCAGCAGCATAGCGGGAGAGACCACCGGGGAGCTGTTTTTT
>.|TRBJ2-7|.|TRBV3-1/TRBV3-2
CASSQEGRYEQYF
TGTGCCAGCAGCCAAGAGGGGCGATACGAGCAGTACTTC
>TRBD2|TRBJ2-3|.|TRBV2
CASSAQGLASTDTQYF
TGTGCCAGCAGTGCCCAGGGACTAGCAAGCACAGATACGCAGTATTTT
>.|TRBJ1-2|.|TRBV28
CASSAARRGGYTF
TGTGCCAGCAGCGCAGCGCGGCGTGGGGGCTACACCTTC
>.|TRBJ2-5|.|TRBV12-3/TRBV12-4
CASSFEGGETQYF
TGTGCCAGCAGTTTTGAGGGTGGGGAGACCCAGTACTTC
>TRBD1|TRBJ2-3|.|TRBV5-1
CASSLGTVTDTQYF
TGCGCCAGCAGCTTAGGGACAGTCACAGATACGCAGTATTTT
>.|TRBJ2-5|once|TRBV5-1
CASSLGAHSAGETQYF
TGCGCCAGCAGCTTGGGGGCTCATAGCGCGGGAGAGACCCAGTACTTC
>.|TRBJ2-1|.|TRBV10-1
CASSPGTGLYNEQFF
TGCGCCAGCAGCCCCGGGACGGGACTCTACAATGAGCAGTTCTTC
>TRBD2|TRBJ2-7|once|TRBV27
CASSPLAGPSYEQYF
TGTGCCAGCAGTCCACTAGCGGGCCCTTCCTACGAGCAGTACTTC
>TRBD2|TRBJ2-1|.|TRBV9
CASSEGLAGGIRNEQFF
TGTGCCAGCAGCGAGGGGCTAGCGGGAGGGATTAGGAATGAGCAGTTCTTC
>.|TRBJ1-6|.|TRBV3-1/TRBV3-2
CASSQDRVETLHF
TGTGCCAGCAGCCAAGATCGTGTAGAGACCCTCCACTTT
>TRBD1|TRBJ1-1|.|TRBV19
CATGRGMNTEAFF
TGTGCCACTGGCAGGGGGATGAACACTGAAGCTTTCTTT
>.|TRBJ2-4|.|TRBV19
CASGALLGARDIQYF
TGTGCCAGCGGAGCGCTATTGGGGGCGCGTGACATTCAGTACTTC
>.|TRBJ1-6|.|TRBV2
CASSGENSPLHF
TGTGCCAGCAGTGGAGAGAATTCACCCCTCCACTTT
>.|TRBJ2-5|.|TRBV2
CASSLAEKETQYF
TGTGCCAGCAGCTTAGCGGAGAAAGAGACCCAGTACTTC
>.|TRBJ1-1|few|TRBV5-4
CASMPLGNTEAFF
TGTGCCAGCATGCCTCTCGGGAACACTGAAGCTTTCTTT
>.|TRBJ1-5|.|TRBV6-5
CASSFSLQPQHF
TGTGCCAGCAGTTTTAGTCTTCAGCCCCAGCATTTT
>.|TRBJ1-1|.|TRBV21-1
CASSLRCDTEAFF
TGTGCCAGCAGCCTCCGGTGTGACACTGAAGCTTTCTTT
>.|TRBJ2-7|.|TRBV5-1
CASRSDGGEQYF
TGCGCCAGCAGATCCGACGGGGGCGAGCAGTACTTC
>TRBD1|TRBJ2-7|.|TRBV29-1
CSVTGTGSSLVEQYF
TGCAGCGTTACCGGGACAGGGAGCTCCCTCGTCGAGCAGTACTTC
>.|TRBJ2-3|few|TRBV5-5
CASSLGLAGGPDTQYF
TGTGCCAGCAGCTTGGGTTTAGCAGGGGGGCCAGATACGCAGTATTTT
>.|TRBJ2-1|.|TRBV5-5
CASSLWDNYNEQFF
TGTGCCAGCAGCTTGTGGGACAACTACAATGAGCAGTTCTTC
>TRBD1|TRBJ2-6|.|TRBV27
CASTLTSGTGGLSGANVLTF
TGTGCCAGCACCTTAACTTCGGGGACAGGGGGCCTTTCTGGGGCCAACGTCCTGACTTTC
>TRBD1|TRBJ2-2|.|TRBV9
CASRGTANTGELFF
TGTGCCAGCAGGGGGACAGCGAACACCGGGGAGCTGTTTTTT
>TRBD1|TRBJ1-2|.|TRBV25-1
CASSESGTGYGGYTF
TGTGCCAGCAGTGAATCGGGGACAGGGTACGGTGGCTACACCTTC
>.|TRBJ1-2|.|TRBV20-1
CSASWEGKAYGYTF
TGCAGTGCTAGTTGGGAGGGGAAGGCTTATGGCTACACCTTC
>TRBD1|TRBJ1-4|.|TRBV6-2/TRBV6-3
CASSWGGQVEKLFF
TGTGCCAGCAGTTGGGGGGGACAGGTCGAAAAACTGTTTTTT
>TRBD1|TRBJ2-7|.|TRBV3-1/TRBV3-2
CATGPGQGTSEQYF
TGTGCCACCGGTCCGGGACAGGGTACGTCCGAGCAGTACTTC
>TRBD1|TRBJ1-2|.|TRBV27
CASGPGTARNYGYTF
TGTGCCAGCGGACCCGGGACAGCGAGGAACTATGGCTACACCTTC
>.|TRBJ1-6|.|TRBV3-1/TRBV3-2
CASSQGTDNSPLHF
TGTGCCAGCAGCCAAGGAACAGATAATTCACCCCTCCACTTT
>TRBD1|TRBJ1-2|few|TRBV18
CASSPPNGGTGDNYGYTF
TGTGCCAGCTCACCACCGAATGGCGGGACAGGGGATAACTATGGCTACACCTTC
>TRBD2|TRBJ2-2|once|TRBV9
CASSPRTSGSLAGELFF
TGTGCCAGCAGCCCTCGGACTAGCGGGAGTTTGGCCGGGGAGCTGTTTTTT
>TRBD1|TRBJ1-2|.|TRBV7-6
CASSLGGTGPNYGYTF
TGTGCCAGCAGCTTAGGAGGGACAGGGCCGAACTATGGCTACACCTTC
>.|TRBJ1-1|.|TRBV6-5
CASSSPQMNTEAFF
TGTGCCAGCAGTTCCCCCCAGATGAACACTGAAGCTTTCTTT
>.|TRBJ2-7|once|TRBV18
CASPQGKANEQYF
TGTGCCAGCCCGCAGGGGAAAGCAAACGAGCAGTACTTC
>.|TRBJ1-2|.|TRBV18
CASSPDSPNYGYTF
TGTGCCAGCTCACCGGACAGCCCTAACTATGGCTACACCTTC
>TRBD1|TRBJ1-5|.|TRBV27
CASSFIGQGDSNQPQHF
TGTGCCAGCAGTTTTATCGGACAGGGGGATAGCAATCAGCCCCAGCATTTT
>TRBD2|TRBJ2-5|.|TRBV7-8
CASSPRLAGVGETQYF
TGTGCCAGCAGCCCTAGACTAGCGGGAGTGGGAGAGACCCAGTACTTC
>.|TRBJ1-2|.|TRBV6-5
CASSSEQGRYGYTF
TGTGCCAGCAGCTCAGAACAGGGAAGATATGGCTACACCTTC
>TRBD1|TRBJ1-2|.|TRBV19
CASSSRATGPITF
TGTGCCAGTAGTTCCCGTGCGACAGGGCCTATCACCTTC
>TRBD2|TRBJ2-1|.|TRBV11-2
CASSPLAGGRRLFF
TGTGCCAGCAGCCCACTAGCGGGGGGCCGCCGCCTTTTCTTC
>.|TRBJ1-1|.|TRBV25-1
CASSDYREDGTEAFF
TGTGCCAGCAGTGACTACAGGGAAGATGGGACTGAAGCTTTCTTT
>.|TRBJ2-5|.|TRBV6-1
CASSEARGPQETQYF
TGTGCCAGCAGTGAAGCGCGGGGACCCCAAGAGACCCAGTACTTC
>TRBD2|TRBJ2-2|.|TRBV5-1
CASSPGTSGGVTGELFF
TGCGCCAGCAGCCCCGGGACTAGCGGGGGAGTCACCGGGGAGCTGTTTTTT
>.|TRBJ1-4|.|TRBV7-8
CASSSLSYVKLFF
TGTGCCAGCAGCTCCCTTAGTTACGTAAAACTGTTTTTT
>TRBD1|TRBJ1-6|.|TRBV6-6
CASSSTTTGAVLALHF
TGTGCCAGCAGTTCCACTACAACAGGGGCCGTTTTAGCCCTCCACTTT
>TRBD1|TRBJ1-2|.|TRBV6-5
CASRGGQNYGYTF
TGTGCCAGCAGAGGGGGACAGAACTATGGCTACACCTTC
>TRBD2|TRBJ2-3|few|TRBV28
CASPPRGAGGPGDTQYF
TGTGCCAGCCCCCCTCGGGGAGCGGGAGGGCCGGGAGATACGCAGTATTTT
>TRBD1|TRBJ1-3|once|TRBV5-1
CASSLAPGGGGTGNTIYF
TGCGCCAGCAGCTTGGCCCCTGGAGGAGGGGGCACTGGAAACACCATATATTTT
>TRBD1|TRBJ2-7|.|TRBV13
CASSWTGPYEQYF
TGTGCCAGCAGTTGGACAGGTCCCTACGAGCAGTACTTC
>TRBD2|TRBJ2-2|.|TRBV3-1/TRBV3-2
CASSPRTSRGELFF
TGTGCCAGCAGCCCTCGGACTAGTAGAGGGGAGCTGTTTTTT
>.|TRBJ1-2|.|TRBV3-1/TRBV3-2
CASSQVHPGGYTF
TGTGCCAGCAGCCAAGTGCACCCAGGAGGCTACACCTTC
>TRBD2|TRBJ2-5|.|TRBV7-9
CASSLGTSLLQTQYF
TGTGCCAGCAGCCTCGGGACTAGTCTATTGCAGACCCAGTACTTC
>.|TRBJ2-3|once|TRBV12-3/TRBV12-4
CASSPTSSDTQYF
TGTGCCAGCAGTCCGACTAGTTCAGATACGCAGTATTTT
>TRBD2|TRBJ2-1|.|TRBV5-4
CASSLGGLAVYNEQFF
TGTGCCAGCAGCTTGGGGGGACTAGCGGTCTACAATGAGCAGTTCTTC
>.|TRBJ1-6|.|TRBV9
CASGRRANSPLHF
TGTGCCAGCGGGAGGCGGGCCAATTCACCCCTCCACTTT
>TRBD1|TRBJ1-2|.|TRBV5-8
CASSFDRVEYGYTF
TGTGCCAGCAGCTTTGACAGGGTGGAGTATGGCTACACCTTC
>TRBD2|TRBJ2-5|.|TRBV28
CASSSLAGGSETQYF
TGTGCCAGCAGTTCTTTAGCGGGAGGGTCGGAGACCCAGTACTTC
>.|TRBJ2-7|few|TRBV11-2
CASSLVSGRNEQYF
TGTGCCAGCAGCTTAGTTTCGGGGAGGAACGAGCAGTACTTC